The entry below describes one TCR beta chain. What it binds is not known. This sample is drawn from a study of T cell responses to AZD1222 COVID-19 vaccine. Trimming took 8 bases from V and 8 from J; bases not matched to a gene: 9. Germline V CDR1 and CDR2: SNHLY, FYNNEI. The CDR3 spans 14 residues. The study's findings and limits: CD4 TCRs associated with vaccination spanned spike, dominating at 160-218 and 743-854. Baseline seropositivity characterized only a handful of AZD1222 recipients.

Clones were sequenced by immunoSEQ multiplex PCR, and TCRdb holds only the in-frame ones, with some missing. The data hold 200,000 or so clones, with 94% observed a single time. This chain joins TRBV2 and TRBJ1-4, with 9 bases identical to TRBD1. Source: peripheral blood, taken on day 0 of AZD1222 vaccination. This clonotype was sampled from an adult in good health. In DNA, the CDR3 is TGTGCCAGCGGAACAGGGGGCCAAGGCGAAAAACTGTTTTTT. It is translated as CASGTGGQGEKLFF.